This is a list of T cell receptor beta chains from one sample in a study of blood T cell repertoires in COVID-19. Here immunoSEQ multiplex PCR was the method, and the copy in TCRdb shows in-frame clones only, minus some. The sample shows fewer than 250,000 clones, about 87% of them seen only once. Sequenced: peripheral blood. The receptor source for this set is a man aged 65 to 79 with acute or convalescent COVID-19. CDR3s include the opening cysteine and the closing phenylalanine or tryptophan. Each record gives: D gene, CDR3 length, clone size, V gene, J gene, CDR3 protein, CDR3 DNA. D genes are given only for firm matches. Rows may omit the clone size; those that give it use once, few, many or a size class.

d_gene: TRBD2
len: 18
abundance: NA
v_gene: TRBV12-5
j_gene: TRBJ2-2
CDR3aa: CASGFPSPPSGRTGELFF
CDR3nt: TGTGCTAGTGGTTTCCCCTCCCCCCCTAGCGGGAGAACCGGGGAGCTGTTTTTT

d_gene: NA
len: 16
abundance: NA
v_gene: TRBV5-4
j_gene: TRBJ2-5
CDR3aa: CASSLGAQTGRETQYF
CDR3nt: TGTGCCAGCAGCTTGGGGGCGCAAACAGGACGGGAGACCCAGTACTTC

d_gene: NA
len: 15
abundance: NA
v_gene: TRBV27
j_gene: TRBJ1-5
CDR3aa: CASSLRDRPGQPQHF
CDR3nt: TGTGCCAGCAGTTTACGCGACAGGCCAGGTCAGCCCCAGCATTTT

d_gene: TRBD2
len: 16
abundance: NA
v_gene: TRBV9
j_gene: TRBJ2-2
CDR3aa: CASSVLGGTNTGELFF
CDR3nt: TGTGCCAGCAGCGTACTCGGGGGGACGAACACCGGGGAGCTGTTTTTT

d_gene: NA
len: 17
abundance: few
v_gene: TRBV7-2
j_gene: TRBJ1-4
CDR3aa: CASSYPRGGLGNEKLFF
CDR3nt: TGTGCCAGCAGCTACCCGCGGGGAGGGCTGGGAAATGAAAAACTGTTTTTT

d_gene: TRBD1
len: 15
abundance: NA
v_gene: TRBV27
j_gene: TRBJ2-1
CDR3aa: CASSGTGTGEDEQFF
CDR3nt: TGTGCCAGCAGTGGTACCGGGACAGGGGAGGATGAGCAGTTCTTC

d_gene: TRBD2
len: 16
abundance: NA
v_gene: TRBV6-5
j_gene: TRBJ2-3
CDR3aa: CASSYRMSGSADTQYF
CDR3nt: TGTGCCAGCAGTTACCGAATGAGCGGGAGTGCCGATACGCAGTATTTT

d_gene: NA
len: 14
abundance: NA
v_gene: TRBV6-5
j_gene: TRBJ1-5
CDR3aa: CASSPVGAGQPQHF
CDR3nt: TGTGCCAGCAGCCCCGTGGGAGCCGGTCAGCCCCAGCATTTT

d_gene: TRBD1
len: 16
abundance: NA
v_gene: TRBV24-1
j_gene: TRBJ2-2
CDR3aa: CATSRPGQGSTGELFF
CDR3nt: TGTGCCACCAGTAGACCGGGACAGGGGAGCACCGGGGAGCTGTTTTTT

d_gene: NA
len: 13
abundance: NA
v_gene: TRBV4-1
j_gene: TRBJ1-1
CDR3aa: CASSQDFSTEAFF
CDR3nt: TGCGCCAGCAGCCAAGATTTTTCAACTGAAGCTTTCTTT

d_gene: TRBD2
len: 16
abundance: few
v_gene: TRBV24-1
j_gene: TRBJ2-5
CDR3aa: CATSDSGLAGVETQYF
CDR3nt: TGTGCCACCAGTGATTCAGGGCTAGCGGGAGTGGAGACCCAGTACTTC

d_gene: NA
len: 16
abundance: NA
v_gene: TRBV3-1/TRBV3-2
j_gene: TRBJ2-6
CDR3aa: CASSRIQTTGANVLTF
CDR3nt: TGTGCCAGCAGCCGGATCCAGACAACTGGGGCCAACGTCCTGACTTTC